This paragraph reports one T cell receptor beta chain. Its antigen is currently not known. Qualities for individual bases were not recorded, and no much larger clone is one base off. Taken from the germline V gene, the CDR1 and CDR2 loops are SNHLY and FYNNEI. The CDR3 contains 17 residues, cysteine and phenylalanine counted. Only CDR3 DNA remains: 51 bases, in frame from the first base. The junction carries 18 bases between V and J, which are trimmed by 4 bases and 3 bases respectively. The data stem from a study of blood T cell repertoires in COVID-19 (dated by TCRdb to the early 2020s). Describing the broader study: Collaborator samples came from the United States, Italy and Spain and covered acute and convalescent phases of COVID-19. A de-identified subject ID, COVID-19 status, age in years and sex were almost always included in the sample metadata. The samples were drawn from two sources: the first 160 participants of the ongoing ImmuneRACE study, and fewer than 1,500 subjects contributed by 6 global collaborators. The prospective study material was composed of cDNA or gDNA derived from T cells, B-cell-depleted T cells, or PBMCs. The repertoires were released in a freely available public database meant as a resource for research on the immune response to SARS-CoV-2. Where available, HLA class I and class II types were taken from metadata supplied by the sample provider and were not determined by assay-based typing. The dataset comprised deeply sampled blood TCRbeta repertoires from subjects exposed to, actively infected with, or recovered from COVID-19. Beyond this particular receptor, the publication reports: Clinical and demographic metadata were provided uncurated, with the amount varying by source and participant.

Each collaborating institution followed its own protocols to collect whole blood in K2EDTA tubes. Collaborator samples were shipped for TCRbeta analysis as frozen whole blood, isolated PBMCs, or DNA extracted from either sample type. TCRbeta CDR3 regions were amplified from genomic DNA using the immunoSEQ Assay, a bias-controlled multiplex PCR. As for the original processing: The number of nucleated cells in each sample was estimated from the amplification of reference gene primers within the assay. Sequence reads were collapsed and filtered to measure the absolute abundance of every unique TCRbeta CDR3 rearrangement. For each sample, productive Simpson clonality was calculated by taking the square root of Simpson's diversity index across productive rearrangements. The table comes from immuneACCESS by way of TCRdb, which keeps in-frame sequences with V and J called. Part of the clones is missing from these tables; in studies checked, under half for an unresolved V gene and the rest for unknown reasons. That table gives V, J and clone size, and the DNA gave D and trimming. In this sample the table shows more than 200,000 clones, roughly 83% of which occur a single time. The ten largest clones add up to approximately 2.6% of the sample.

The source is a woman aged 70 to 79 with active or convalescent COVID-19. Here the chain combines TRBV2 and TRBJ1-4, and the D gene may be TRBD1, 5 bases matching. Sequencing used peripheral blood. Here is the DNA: TGTGCCAGCAGTGGTCAATTCCGGCAACAGGCTAATGAAAAACTGTTTTTT. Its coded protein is CASSGQFRQQANEKLFF.